The text below deals with one TCR beta chain. The antigen is undetermined. In germline, CDR1 is LGHNA, CDR2 YNFKEQ. The CDR3 is 21 residues long. V was trimmed by 0 bases and J by 6 bases, leaving 30 bases between them. The sample comes from a study of siplizumab effects on memory and regulatory T cells. General study points: In siplizumab cultures, the suppressive function of proliferating Tregs remained unconfirmed. The naive T cell population seemed more diverse than memory cells and seemed a major contributor to the alloresponse. Significantly reduced by siplizumab was the cumulative frequency of alloreactive sequences, namely those traceable to unstimulated CD4+ memory cells.

Sequencing of each sample assayed roughly 10^5 TCR templates. The assay was immunoSEQ multiplex PCR, and TCRdb's table has in-frame clones only and misses some. Here the sample spans under 85,000 clones, 80% to 90% being singletons. The sample was Tregs sorted from blood. This sequence originates from a human donor in good health. The chain uses TRBV4-2 and TRBJ2-1; D might be TRBD2 (6 bases). CDR3 coding DNA: TGTGCCAGCAGCCAAGAACCACAAGGGAGGTTCGCCTCAAGTGTCGTCAATGAGCAGTTCTTC. Translated: CASSQEPQGRFASSVVNEQFF.